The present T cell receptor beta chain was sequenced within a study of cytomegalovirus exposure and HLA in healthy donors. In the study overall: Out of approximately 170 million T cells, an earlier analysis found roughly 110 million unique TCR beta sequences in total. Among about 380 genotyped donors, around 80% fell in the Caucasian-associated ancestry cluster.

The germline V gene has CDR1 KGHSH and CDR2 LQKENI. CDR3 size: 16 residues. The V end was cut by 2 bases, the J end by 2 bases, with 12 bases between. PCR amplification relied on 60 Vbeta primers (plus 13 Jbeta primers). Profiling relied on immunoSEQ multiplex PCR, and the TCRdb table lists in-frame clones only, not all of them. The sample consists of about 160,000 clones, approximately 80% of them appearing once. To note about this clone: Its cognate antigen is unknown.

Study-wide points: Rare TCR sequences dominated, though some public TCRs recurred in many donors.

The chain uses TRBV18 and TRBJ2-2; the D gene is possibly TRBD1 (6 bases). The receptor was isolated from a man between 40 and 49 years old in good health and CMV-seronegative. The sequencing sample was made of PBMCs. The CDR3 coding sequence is TGTGCCAGCTCACCAACAGGGCCGACTAACACCGGGGAGCTGTTTTTT. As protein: CASSPTGPTNTGELFF.